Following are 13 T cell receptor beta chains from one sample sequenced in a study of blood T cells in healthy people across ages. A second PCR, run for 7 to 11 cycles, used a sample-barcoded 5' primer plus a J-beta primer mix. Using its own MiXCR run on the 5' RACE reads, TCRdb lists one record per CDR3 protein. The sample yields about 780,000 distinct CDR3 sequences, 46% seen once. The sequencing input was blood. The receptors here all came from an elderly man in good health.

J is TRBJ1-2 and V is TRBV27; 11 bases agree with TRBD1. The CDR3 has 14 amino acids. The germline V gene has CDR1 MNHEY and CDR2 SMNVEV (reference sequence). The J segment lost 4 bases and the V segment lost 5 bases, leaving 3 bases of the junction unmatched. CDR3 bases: TGTGCCAGCAGTCGAGGGACAGGGGGCTATGGCTACACCTTC. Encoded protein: CASSRGTGGYGYTF.

The CDR3 DNA reads as TGCAGTGCTAGGGGAGGTAGGGCAGGGAACACCGGGGAGCTGTTTTTT. As protein: CSARGGRAGNTGELFF. The chain joins TRBV20-1 to TRBJ2-2, with D possibly matching TRBD2 (6 bases). The CDR3 has 16 amino acids. From germline, CDR1 is DFQATT and CDR2 SNEGSKA (reference sequence). Trimming removed 3 bases at V and 1 base at J, with 15 bases between.

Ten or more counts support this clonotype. The CDR3 DNA reads as TGTGCCAGCAGTACAGGGGGCGAATCCTACAATGAGCAGTTCTTC. Encoded protein: CASSTGGESYNEQFF. The gene calls are TRBV6-4 and TRBJ2-1; the match to TRBD1 covers 9 bases. Germline lookup yields CDR1 MRHNA and CDR2 SNTAGT. This CDR3 spans 15 amino acids. The trim removed 5 bases at V and 1 base at J, leaving 3 bases unmatched.

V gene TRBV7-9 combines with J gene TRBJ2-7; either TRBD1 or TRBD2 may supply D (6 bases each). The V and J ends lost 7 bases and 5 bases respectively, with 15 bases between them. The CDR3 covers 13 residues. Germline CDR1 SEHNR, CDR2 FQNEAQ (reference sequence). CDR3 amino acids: CASTLGGSNEQYF. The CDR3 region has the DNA TGTGCCAGCACCCTAGGGGGGAGCAACGAGCAGTACTTC.

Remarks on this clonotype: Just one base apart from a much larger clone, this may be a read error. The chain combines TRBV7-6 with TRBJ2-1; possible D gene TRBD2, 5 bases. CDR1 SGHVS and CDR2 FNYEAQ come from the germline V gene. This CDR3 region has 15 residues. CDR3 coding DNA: TGTGCCAGCAGTACCCTAGCTGTCAATTACAATGGGCAGTTCTTC. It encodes CASSTLAVNYNGQFF. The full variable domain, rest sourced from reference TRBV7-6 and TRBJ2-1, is GAGVSQSPRYKVTKRGQDVALRCDPISGHVSLYWYRQALGQGPEFLTYFNYEAQQDKSGLPNDRFSAERPEGSISTLTIQRTEQRDSAMYRCASSTLAVNYNGQFFGPGTRLTVL.

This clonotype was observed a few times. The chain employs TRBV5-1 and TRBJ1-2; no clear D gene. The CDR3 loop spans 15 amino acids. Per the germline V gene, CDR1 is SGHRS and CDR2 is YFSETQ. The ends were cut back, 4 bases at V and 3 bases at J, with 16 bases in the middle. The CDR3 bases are TGCGCCAGCAGCCCGGACGGGGATTTTGACTATGGCTACACCTTC. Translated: CASSPDGDFDYGYTF. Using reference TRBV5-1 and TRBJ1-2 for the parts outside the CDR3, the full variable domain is KAGVTQTPRYLIKTRGQQVTLSCSPISGHRSVSWYQQTPGQGLQFLFEYFSETQRNKGNFPGRFSGRQFSNSRSEMNVSTLELGDSALYLCASSPDGDFDYGYTFGSGTRLTVV.

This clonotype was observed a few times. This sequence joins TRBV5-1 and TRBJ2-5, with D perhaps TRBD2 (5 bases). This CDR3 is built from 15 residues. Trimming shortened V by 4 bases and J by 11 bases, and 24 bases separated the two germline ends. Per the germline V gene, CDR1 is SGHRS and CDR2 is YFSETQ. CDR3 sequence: CASSGYTSTLGEQYF. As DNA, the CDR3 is TGCGCCAGCAGCGGATACACGAGTACCCTCGGGGAGCAGTACTTC. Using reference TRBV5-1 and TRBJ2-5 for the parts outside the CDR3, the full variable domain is KAGVTQTPRYLIKTRGQQVTLSCSPISGHRSVSWYQQTPGQGLQFLFEYFSETQRNKGNFPGRFSGRQFSNSRSEMNVSTLELGDSALYLCASSGYTSTLGEQYFGPGTRLLVL.

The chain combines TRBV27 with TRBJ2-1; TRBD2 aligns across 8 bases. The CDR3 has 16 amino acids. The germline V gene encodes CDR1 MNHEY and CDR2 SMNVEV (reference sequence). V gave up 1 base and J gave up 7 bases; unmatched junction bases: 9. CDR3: CASSLYSSGGRNEQFF. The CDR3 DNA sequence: TGTGCCAGCAGTTTATACTCCAGCGGGGGAAGGAATGAGCAGTTCTTC.

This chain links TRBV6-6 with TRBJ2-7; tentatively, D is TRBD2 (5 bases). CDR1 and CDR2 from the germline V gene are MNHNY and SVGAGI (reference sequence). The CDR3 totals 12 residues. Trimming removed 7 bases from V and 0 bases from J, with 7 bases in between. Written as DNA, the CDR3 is TGTGCCAGCACACGGGACTCCTACGAGCAGTACTTC. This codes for CASTRDSYEQYF.

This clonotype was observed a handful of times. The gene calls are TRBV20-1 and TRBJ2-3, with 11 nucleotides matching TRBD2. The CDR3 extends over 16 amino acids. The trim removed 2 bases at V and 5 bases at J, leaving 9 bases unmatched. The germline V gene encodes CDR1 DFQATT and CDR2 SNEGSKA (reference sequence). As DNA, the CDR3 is TGCAGTGCTAGACAACCGGGGACTAGCGGTAGAGATACGCAGTATTTT. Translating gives CSARQPGTSGRDTQYF.

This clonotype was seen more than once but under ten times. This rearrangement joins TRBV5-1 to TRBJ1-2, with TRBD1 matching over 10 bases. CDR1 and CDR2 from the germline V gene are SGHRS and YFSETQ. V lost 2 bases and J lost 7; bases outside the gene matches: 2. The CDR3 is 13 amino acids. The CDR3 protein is CASSFGQGGGYTF. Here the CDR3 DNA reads TGCGCCAGCAGCTTCGGACAGGGGGGTGGCTACACCTTC.

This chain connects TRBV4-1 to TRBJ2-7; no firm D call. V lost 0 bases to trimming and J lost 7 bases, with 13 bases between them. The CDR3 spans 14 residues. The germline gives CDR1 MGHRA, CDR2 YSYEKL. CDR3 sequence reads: CASSQEIASVEQYF. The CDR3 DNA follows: TGCGCCAGCAGCCAAGAAATAGCTTCGGTTGAGCAGTACTTC.

The CDR3 region is CASPPPGPLPYEQYF. Here the CDR3 DNA reads TGTGCCAGCCCACCTCCCGGGCCCCTCCCCTACGAGCAGTACTTC. This chain links TRBV7-9 with TRBJ2-7; D unresolved. Germline V CDR1 and CDR2: SEHNR, FQNEAQ (reference sequence). The V gene lost 8 bases and the J gene lost 2 bases, with 19 bases spanning the gap. The CDR3 extends over 15 amino acids.